This T cell receptor (beta chain) was observed in a study of response to subunit inactivated influenza vaccine. CDR3 size: 16 residues. Per the germline V gene, CDR1 is SGHTA and CDR2 is FQGNSA. V dropped 1 base and J dropped 1 base, with 10 bases sitting between them. This clonotype was picked up a small number of times. TCRdb called the RT-PCR reads again in MiXCR, with one record for every CDR3 protein. The sample includes about 700,000 distinct CDR3 sequences, 15% to 18% of them seen just once. The chain links TRBV7-2 to TRBJ2-2; D uncertain. Sequencing used PBMCs from blood, obtained about 11 days after vaccination. The source of this sequence is a man aged 50-60 years who received an inactivated influenza vaccine. The CDR3 is CASSLGALRNTGELFF. DNA of the CDR3: TGTGCCAGCAGCTTAGGCGCTCTCAGGAACACCGGGGAGCTGTTTTTT.